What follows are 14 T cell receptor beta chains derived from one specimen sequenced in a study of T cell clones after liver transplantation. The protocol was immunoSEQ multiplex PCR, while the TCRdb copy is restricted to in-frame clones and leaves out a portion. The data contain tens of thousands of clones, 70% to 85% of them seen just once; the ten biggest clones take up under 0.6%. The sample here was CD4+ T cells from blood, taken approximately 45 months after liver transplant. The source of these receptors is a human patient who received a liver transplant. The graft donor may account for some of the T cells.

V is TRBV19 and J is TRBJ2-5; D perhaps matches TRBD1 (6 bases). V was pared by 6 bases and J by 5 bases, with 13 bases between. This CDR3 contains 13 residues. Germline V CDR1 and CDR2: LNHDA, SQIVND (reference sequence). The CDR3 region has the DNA TGTGCCAGTAGGGGGACACCGGGGGAGACCCAGTACTTC. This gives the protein CASRGTPGETQYF. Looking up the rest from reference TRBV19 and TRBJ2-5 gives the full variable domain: DGGITQSPKYLFRKEGQNVTLSCEQNLNHDAMYWYRQDPGQGLRLIYYSQIVNDFQKGDIAEGYSVSREKKESFPLTVTSAQKNPTAFYLCASRGTPGETQYFGPGTRLLVL.

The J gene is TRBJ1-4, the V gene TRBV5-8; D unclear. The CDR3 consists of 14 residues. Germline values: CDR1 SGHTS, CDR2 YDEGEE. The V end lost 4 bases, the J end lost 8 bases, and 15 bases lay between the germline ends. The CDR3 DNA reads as TGTGCCAGCAGCCGTCGAGGGAATAGGGAAAAACTGTTTTTT. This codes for CASSRRGNREKLFF.

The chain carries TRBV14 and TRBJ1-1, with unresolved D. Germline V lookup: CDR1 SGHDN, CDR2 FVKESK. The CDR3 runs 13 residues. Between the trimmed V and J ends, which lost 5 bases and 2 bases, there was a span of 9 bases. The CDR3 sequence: CASSFGSNTEAFF. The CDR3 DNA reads TGTGCCAGCAGCTTCGGCTCTAACACTGAAGCTTTCTTT.

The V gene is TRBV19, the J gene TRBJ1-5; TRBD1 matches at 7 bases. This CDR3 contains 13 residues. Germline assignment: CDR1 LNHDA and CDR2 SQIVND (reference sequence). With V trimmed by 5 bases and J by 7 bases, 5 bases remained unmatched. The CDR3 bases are TGTGCCAGTAGTGCGACAGGGCTCCAGCCCCAGCATTTT. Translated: CASSATGLQPQHF.

The CDR3: CATSSRNYGYTF. The CDR3 coding sequence is TGTGCCACCAGCAGCAGGAACTATGGCTACACCTTC. The J gene is TRBJ1-2, the V gene TRBV15; D is ambiguous. The V gene's germline CDR1 is LNHNV and CDR2 YYDKDF (reference sequence). The germline V and J ends were trimmed by 3 bases and 2 bases, with 4 bases remaining between them. The CDR3 is made up of 12 amino acids. Full variable domain (remainder filled in from reference TRBV15 and TRBJ1-2): DAMVIQNPRYQVTQFGKPVTLSCSQTLNHNVMYWYQQKSSQAPKLLFHYYDKDFNNEADTPDNFQSRRPNTSFCFLDIRSPGLGDTAMYLCATSSRNYGYTFGSGTRLTVV.

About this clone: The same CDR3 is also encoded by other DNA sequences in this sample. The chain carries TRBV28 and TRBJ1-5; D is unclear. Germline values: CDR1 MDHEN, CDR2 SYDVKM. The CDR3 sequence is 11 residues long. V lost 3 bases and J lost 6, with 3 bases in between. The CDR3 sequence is CASSLGQPQHF. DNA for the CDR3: TGTGCCAGCAGTTTGGGTCAGCCCCAGCATTTT.

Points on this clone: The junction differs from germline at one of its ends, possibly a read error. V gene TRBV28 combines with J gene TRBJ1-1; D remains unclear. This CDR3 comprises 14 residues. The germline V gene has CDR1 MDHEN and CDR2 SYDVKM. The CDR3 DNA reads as TGTGCCAGCAGTTTATGGGGAGGGAACACCGAAGCTTTCTTT. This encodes CASSLWGGNTEAFF.

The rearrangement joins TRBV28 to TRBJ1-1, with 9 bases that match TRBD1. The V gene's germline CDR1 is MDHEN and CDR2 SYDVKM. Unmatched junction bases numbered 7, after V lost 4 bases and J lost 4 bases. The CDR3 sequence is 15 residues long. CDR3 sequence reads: CASSSYRGPSTEAFF. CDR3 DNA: TGTGCCAGCAGTTCCTACAGGGGGCCGAGCACTGAAGCTTTCTTT.

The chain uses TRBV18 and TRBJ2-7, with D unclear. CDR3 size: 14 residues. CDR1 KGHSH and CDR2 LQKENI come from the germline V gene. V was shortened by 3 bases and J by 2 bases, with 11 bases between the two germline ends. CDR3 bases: TGTGCCAGCTCACCTGCAGGCGACCCCTACGAGCAGTACTTC. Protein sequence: CASSPAGDPYEQYF.

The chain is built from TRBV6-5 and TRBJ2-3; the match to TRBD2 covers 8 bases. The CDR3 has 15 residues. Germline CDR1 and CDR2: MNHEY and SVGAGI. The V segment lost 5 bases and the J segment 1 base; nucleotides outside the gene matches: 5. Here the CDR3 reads CASSQLAVRTDTQYF. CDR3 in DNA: TGTGCCAGCAGTCAACTAGCGGTCCGCACAGATACGCAGTATTTT.

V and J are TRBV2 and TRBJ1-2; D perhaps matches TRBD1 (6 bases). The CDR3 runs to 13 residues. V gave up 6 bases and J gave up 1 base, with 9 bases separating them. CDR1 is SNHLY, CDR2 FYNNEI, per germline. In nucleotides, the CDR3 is TGTGCCAGCAGACAGGACAGTAACTATGGCTACACCTTC. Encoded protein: CASRQDSNYGYTF.

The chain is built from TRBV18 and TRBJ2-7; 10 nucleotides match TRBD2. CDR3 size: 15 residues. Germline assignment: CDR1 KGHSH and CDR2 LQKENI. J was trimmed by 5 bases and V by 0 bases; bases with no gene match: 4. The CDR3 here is CASSPPLAGVHEQYF. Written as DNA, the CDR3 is TGTGCCAGCTCACCACCCCTAGCGGGAGTCCACGAGCAGTACTTC.

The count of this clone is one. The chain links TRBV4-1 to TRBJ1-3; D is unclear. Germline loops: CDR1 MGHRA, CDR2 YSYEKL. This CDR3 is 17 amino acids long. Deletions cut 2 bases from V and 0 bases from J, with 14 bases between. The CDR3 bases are TGCGCCAGCAGCCAACAGGCGATAGCCTACTCTGGAAACACCATATATTTT. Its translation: CASSQQAIAYSGNTIYF.

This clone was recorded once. CDR3 DNA: TGCAGCATGGGGGACACGTACGGTTTAGAGACCCAGTACTTC. Translated: CSMGDTYGLETQYF. The J gene is TRBJ2-5, the V gene TRBV29-1, with D perhaps TRBD1 (6 bases). The CDR3 extends over 14 amino acids. V lost 8 bases and J 4 bases, leaving 20 bases between the germline ends. CDR1 and CDR2 from the germline V gene are SQVTM and ANQGSEA.